Below are 25 T cell receptor beta chains sequenced from a single sample in a study of blood T cells in healthy people across ages. With a J-beta primer mix and a sample-barcoded 5' primer, a second PCR ran roughly 7 to 11 cycles. TCRdb independently ran MiXCR on the 5' RACE reads; one entry per CDR3 protein. The data show 650,000 to 800,000 distinct CDR3 sequences, with about 42% seen just once and roughly 19% held by the top ten. Sequencing input: blood. The receptors derive from a man aged 55 to 70 in good health.

This clonotype was counted many times. The chain uses TRBV4-3 and TRBJ1-1; D ambiguous. The germline gives CDR1 LGHNA, CDR2 YSLEER. V was clipped by 1 base and J by 10 bases, with 16 bases between them. CDR3 length: 14 residues. DNA for the CDR3: TGCGCCAGCAGCCAAGGAGGATGGGATGGAGGAGCTTTCTTT. Translation gives CASSQGGWDGGAFF.

The chain recombines TRBV7-2 with TRBJ2-6; D is unclear. The CDR3 contains 15 residues. CDR1 SGHTA and CDR2 FQGNSA come from the germline V gene. V lost 1 base and J 2 bases, leaving 6 bases between the germline ends. The CDR3 loop is CASSLGNTGANVLTF. For the CDR3, the DNA is TGTGCCAGCAGCTTAGGAAATACTGGGGCCAACGTCCTGACTTTC.

The sample holds one count of this clonotype. This clone may be a read error of a much larger clone one base away. The rearrangement joins TRBV29-1 to TRBJ2-5, with TRBD1 matching over 7 bases. There are 15 residues in the CDR3. V trimming: 3 bases; J trimming: 11 bases; junction bases outside the gene matches: 18. From germline, CDR1 is SQVTM and CDR2 ANQGSEA. In DNA, the CDR3 is TGCAGCGTTGAGGTGTCGGGGACAGCTTCCTCCGGGCAGTACTTC. This encodes CSVEVSGTASSGQYF.

This clonotype was counted a few times. This chain links TRBV9 with TRBJ1-2, with 8 bases that match TRBD1. Trimming at V came to 0 bases and at J to 7 bases, leaving 8 bases not matched to a gene. This CDR3 is built from 15 residues. CDR1 SGDLS and CDR2 YYNGEE come from the germline V gene. Here the CDR3 reads CASSVDPGGSGGYTF. The CDR3 coding sequence is TGTGCCAGCAGCGTAGATCCAGGGGGCTCGGGTGGCTACACCTTC.

V is TRBV28 and J is TRBJ2-2; 12 nucleotides line up with TRBD2. Trimming took 11 bases from V and 7 from J; bases not matched to a gene: 8. Germline loops: CDR1 MDHEN, CDR2 SYDVKM. The CDR3 covers 14 residues. CDR3 loop: CAGLLAGGNGELFF. CDR3 nucleotides: TGTGCCGGCCTTCTAGCGGGGGGGAACGGGGAGCTGTTTTTT.

The rearrangement joins TRBV5-1 to TRBJ1-1; a possible D gene is TRBD1 (5 bases). CDR1 is SGHRS and CDR2 is YFSETQ in the germline V gene. The CDR3 length is 13 residues. The germline V and J ends were trimmed by 3 bases and 4 bases, with 10 bases remaining between them. This CDR3 reads CASSWQGSTEAFF. The CDR3 region has the DNA TGCGCCAGCAGCTGGCAGGGCAGCACTGAAGCTTTCTTT.

This sequence joins TRBV6-5 and TRBJ2-7, with a tentative D call TRBD1 (6 bases). CDR3 size: 16 residues. Trimming shortened V by 0 bases and J by 5 bases, and 17 bases separated the two germline ends. The V gene's germline CDR1 is MNHEY and CDR2 SVGAGI. The CDR3 sequence: CASSYSPDRKVHEQYF. The DNA for the CDR3 is TGTGCCAGCAGTTACTCCCCCGACAGGAAAGTCCACGAGCAGTACTTC.

V usage is TRBV5-6 and J usage is TRBJ2-3; TRBD1 might be the D (6 bases). Trimming took off 2 bases at V and 2 bases at J, with 12 bases between the two ends. The CDR3 length is 15 residues. Germline lookup yields CDR1 SGHDT and CDR2 YYEEEE. The chain's CDR3 is CASSFYHRDTDTQYF. CDR3 in DNA: TGTGCCAGCAGCTTCTACCACAGGGACACAGATACGCAGTATTTT.

This clonotype was found a few times. The rearrangement uses TRBV7-2 and TRBJ2-7; D ambiguous. This CDR3 has 13 residues. Trimming shortened V by 2 bases and J by 2 bases, and 7 bases separated the two germline ends. From germline, CDR1 is SGHTA and CDR2 FQGNSA. CDR3: CASSLFQPYEQYF. In nucleotides, the CDR3 is TGTGCCAGCAGCTTATTTCAGCCCTACGAGCAGTACTTC.

V is TRBV24-1 and J is TRBJ2-7; TRBD1 matches at 7 bases. This CDR3 has 17 amino acids. Germline CDR1 reads KGHDR; CDR2 reads SFDVKD. The junction had 17 bases not matched to a gene; V was cut back by 3 bases and J by 7 bases. CDR3 protein: CATSDRWGTAGYNEQYF. DNA for the CDR3: TGTGCCACCAGTGATAGGTGGGGGACAGCCGGCTACAATGAGCAGTACTTC.

The chain links TRBV15 to TRBJ1-5; 8 bases agree with TRBD1. CDR1 and CDR2 from the germline V gene are LNHNV and YYDKDF (reference sequence). The CDR3 sequence is 15 residues long. The V segment lost 3 bases and the J segment 6 bases; nucleotides outside the gene matches: 7. This CDR3 reads CATSRRTGPGQPQHF. For the CDR3, the DNA is TGTGCCACCAGCAGGAGGACAGGGCCGGGTCAGCCCCAGCATTTT. Full variable domain (missing parts from reference TRBV15 and TRBJ1-5): DAMVIQNPRYQVTQFGKPVTLSCSQTLNHNVMYWYQQKSSQAPKLLFHYYDKDFNNEADTPDNFQSRRPNTSFCFLDIRSPGLGDTAMYLCATSRRTGPGQPQHFGDGTRLSIL.

The genes are TRBV7-2 and TRBJ2-1; TRBD1 agrees at 7 bases. The germline CDR1 and CDR2 sequences are SGHTA and FQGNSA. The junction had 3 bases not matched to a gene; V was cut back by 4 bases and J by 6 bases. CDR3 size: 13 residues. The CDR3 loop is CASSSDRVNEQFF. CDR3 bases: TGTGCCAGCAGCTCAGACAGGGTCAATGAGCAGTTCTTC.

In this sample, this clonotype turned up a few times. The chain recombines TRBV12-3 or TRBV12-4 with TRBJ2-5; TRBD2 might be the D (7 bases). The ends were cut back, 0 bases at V and 4 bases at J, with 15 bases in the middle. This CDR3 spans 16 amino acids. As DNA, the CDR3 is TGTGCCAGCAGTTTAGCGGGGGGGCGTCAAGTAGAGACCCAGTACTTC. The encoded protein is CASSLAGGRQVETQYF.

The chain joins TRBV6-2 or TRBV6-3 to TRBJ2-7; unclear D gene. This CDR3 contains 14 residues. Germline V CDR1 and CDR2: MNHEY, SVGEGT. Trimming removed 0 bases from V and 1 base from J, with 7 bases in between. In DNA form, the CDR3 reads TGTGCCAGCAGTTACTCTGCTCTGTCCTACGAGCAGTACTTC. Its protein is CASSYSALSYEQYF.

The rearrangement uses TRBV20-1 and TRBJ2-1; 14 bases are a match to TRBD2. The junction had 7 bases not matched to a gene; V was cut back by 7 bases and J by 8 bases. The germline gives CDR1 DFQATT, CDR2 SNEGSKA (reference sequence). There are 14 residues in the CDR3. CDR3 bases: TGCAGTGGCGGACTAGCGGGGGGAGGCGATGAGCAGTTCTTC. Translated: CSGGLAGGGDEQFF.

The genes are TRBV10-3 and TRBJ1-2, with a weak D call TRBD1 (6 bases). The CDR3 has 13 amino acids. In germline, CDR1 is ENHRY, CDR2 SYGVKD. Trimming removed 3 bases from V and 6 bases from J, with 11 bases in between. CDR3 nucleotides: TGTGCCATCAGTGATCGGGAGGGGGATGGCTACACCTTC. Its translation: CAISDREGDGYTF.

The J gene is TRBJ1-2, the V gene TRBV20-1; D unclear. The germline V gene encodes CDR1 DFQATT and CDR2 SNEGSKA (reference sequence). The CDR3 extends over 12 amino acids. Trimming left V 0 bases short and J 10 bases short, with 12 bases between. CDR3 region: CSAREAARDYTF. The CDR3 DNA is TGCAGTGCTAGAGAGGCGGCCCGAGACTACACCTTC.

As concerns this clonotype: This may be a read error: a much more frequent sequence differs by one nucleotide. The chain is built from TRBV29-1 and TRBJ2-5; a weak D match, TRBD1 (5 bases). In germline, CDR1 is SQVTM, CDR2 ANQGSEA. The CDR3 spans 13 residues. Trimming shortened V by 6 bases and J by 2 bases, and 13 bases separated the two germline ends. DNA for the CDR3: TGCAGCGTCCGACACAGGTCACAAGAGACCCAGTACTTC. Its protein product is CSVRHRSQETQYF. Full variable domain (missing parts from reference TRBV29-1 and TRBJ2-5): SAVISQKPSRDICQRGTSLTIQCQVDSQVTMMFWYRQQPGQSLTLIATANQGSEATYESGFVIDKFPISRPNLTFSTLTVSNMSPEDSSIYLCSVRHRSQETQYFGPGTRLLVL.

This chain uses TRBV11-1 with TRBJ2-3; TRBD2 might be the D (5 bases). Trimming shortened V by 2 bases and J by 3 bases, and 9 bases separated the two germline ends. The CDR3 consists of 14 residues. Germline V gene lookup returns CDR1 SGHAT and CDR2 FQDESV (reference sequence). CDR3 DNA: TGTGCCAGCAGCTTATTCCGGGAAACAGATACGCAGTATTTT. Protein product: CASSLFRETDTQYF.

The gene calls are TRBV27 and TRBJ2-4; 9 bases align to TRBD1. The CDR3 loop spans 14 amino acids. Trimming cost V 2 bases and J 6 bases; bases outside gene matches: 2. Germline V gives CDR1 MNHEY, CDR2 SMNVEV (reference sequence). The CDR3 region is CASSLADRGNIQYF. The DNA for the CDR3 is TGTGCCAGCAGTTTAGCGGACAGGGGAAACATTCAGTACTTC.

This clonotype came up a few times. The chain combines TRBV30 with TRBJ2-7; possibly TRBD2 for D (5 bases). The CDR3 contains 14 residues. Trimming took off 3 bases at V and 0 bases at J, with 12 bases between the two ends. Germline V lookup: CDR1 GTSNPN, CDR2 SVGIG (reference sequence). CDR3 DNA sequence: TGTGCCTGGAGGTTGACTGGGAGCTCCTACGAGCAGTACTTC. It yields the protein CAWRLTGSSYEQYF.

The table lists this clonotype with many counts. The chain is built from TRBV7-8 and TRBJ2-7; no firm D call. V was pared by 5 bases and J by 2 bases, with 10 bases between. Germline CDR1 is SGHVS and CDR2 is FQNEAQ. CDR3 length: 13 amino acids. The CDR3 loop is CASSVGAAYEQYF. The CDR3 bases are TGTGCCAGCAGCGTAGGCGCTGCCTACGAGCAGTACTTC. Based on the CDR3 plus reference TRBV7-8 and TRBJ2-7, the full variable domain is GAGVSQSPRYKVAKRGQDVALRCDPISGHVSLFWYQQALGQGPEFLTYFQNEAQLDKSGLPSDRFFAERPEGSVSTLKIQRTQQEDSAVYLCASSVGAAYEQYFGPGTRLTVT.

This clonotype was observed a handful of times. The rearrangement uses TRBV6-2 or TRBV6-3 and TRBJ2-4; no clear D gene. The length of the CDR3 is 16 residues. The V end lost 0 bases, the J end lost 3 bases, and 12 bases lay between the germline ends. Germline V gives CDR1 MNHEY, CDR2 SVGEGT. CDR3 in DNA: TGTGCCAGCAGTTACTCGAAGAGGTTCGGCAAAAACATTCAGTACTTC. Amino acids: CASSYSKRFGKNIQYF.

J is TRBJ2-2 and V is TRBV6-5, with 13 positions matching TRBD2. The ends lost 7 bases at V and 8 bases at J; junction bases unmatched: 7. The CDR3 covers 15 residues. CDR1 and CDR2 (germline): MNHEY, SVGAGI. CDR3 sequence: CASKRTSGGSGELFF. For the CDR3, the DNA is TGTGCCAGCAAAAGGACTAGCGGGGGTTCAGGGGAGCTGTTTTTT.

Only a few counts were recorded for this clonotype. The genes are TRBV5-1 and TRBJ1-5; no clear D. Germline V gene sequence: CDR1 SGHRS, CDR2 YFSETQ. The V end lost 0 bases, the J end lost 6 bases, and 10 bases lay between the germline ends. The CDR3 is made up of 14 amino acids. The CDR3, as DNA: TGCGCCAGCAGCTTGGGAGGGCTCGGTCAGCCCCAGCATTTT. The encoded protein is CASSLGGLGQPQHF.